This TCR beta chain was sequenced during a study of CD8 T cells in Susac syndrome. Random hexamers were used to reverse transcribe the RNA input (about 0.45 to 1 ug). Across 54 Vbeta and 13 Jbeta, TCR beta CDR3 was amplified with immunoSEQ multiplex PCR. TCRdb re-called the immunoSEQ multiplex PCR reads through MiXCR, storing one row per CDR3 protein. The sample lists roughly 110,000 distinct CDR3 sequences; under 95% were seen once. CD8+ and CD4+ blood T cells underwent TCR beta sequencing. Sequenced input: CD8+ T cells from PBMCs. This TCR was sampled from a human donor in good health.

CDR3 loop: CASRRAQGRGSYNEQFF. The CDR3, as DNA: TGCGCCAGCAGGAGAGCCCAGGGTCGCGGCTCCTACAATGAGCAGTTCTTC. This sequence joins TRBV5-1 and TRBJ2-1; the D gene is possibly TRBD1 (5 bases). The CDR3 totals 17 residues. Trimming removed 5 bases at V and 0 bases at J, with 18 bases between. The germline CDR1 and CDR2 sequences are SGHRS and YFSETQ.